The 3 T cell receptor beta chains presented below share a single source sample, sequenced in a study of shared clonotypes between healthy human individuals (dated by TCRdb to 2018 to 2021). To prepare the library, the immunoSEQ multiplex PCR assay was applied. TCRdb mirrors the immuneACCESS table, restricted to in-frame sequences. Some clones are absent from its copies; in checked studies, under half trace to an unresolved V gene, and the reason for the others is unknown. This sample comprises 470,000 or so clones, 78% of them detected only once. 9.5% to 15% of the sample is taken by the ten largest. The sequencing input was PBMCs. These receptors were taken from a woman aged 40 to 50 in good health. Some clones in this sample may be carry-over from other donors' samples.

The chain employs TRBV2 and TRBJ1-1; the match to TRBD1 covers 7 bases. The CDR3 is made up of 13 amino acids. Germline trimming cut 6 bases from V and 4 bases from J; bases unmatched to any gene: 5. Germline V lookup: CDR1 SNHLY, CDR2 FYNNEI. CDR3 bases: TGTGCCAGCAGGTGGGACAGAACCACTGAAGCTTTCTTT. As protein: CASRWDRTTEAFF.

The chain carries TRBV4-1 and TRBJ2-6; D unclear. V was pared by 4 bases and J by 0 bases, with 10 bases between. CDR1 is MGHRA, CDR2 YSYEKL, per germline. CDR3 length: 16 amino acids. The CDR3 DNA sequence: TGCGCCAGCAGCCCCAGAAGGAGCTCTGGGGCCAACGTCCTGACTTTC. It yields the protein CASSPRRSSGANVLTF.

V and J are TRBV30 and TRBJ2-7; D possibly uses TRBD1 or TRBD2 (5 bases each). The CDR3 is made up of 13 amino acids. The V and J ends lost 8 bases and 7 bases respectively, with 21 bases between them. CDR1 and CDR2 (germline): GTSNPN, SVGIG (reference sequence). CDR3 sequence (DNA): TGTGCCCTTAGATATTCCGGGGCTCGGGAGCAGTACTTC. It encodes CALRYSGAREQYF.